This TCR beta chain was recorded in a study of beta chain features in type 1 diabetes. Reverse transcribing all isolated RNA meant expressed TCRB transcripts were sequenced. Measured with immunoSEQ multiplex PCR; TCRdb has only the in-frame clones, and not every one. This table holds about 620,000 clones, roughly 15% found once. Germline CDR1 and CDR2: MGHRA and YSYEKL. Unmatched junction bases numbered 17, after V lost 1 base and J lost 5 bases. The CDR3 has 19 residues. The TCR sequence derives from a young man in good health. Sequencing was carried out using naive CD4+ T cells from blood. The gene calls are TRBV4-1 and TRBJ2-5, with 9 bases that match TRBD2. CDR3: CASSQGAASGIGRRETQYF. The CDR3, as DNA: TGCGCCAGCAGCCAAGGAGCGGCTAGCGGGATAGGGCGAAGGGAGACCCAGTACTTC.